A single sample is the source of the 28 T cell receptor beta chains below, sequenced in a study of control samples from healthy donors and cancer patients. The protocol was immunoSEQ multiplex PCR, while the TCRdb copy is restricted to in-frame clones and leaves out a portion. This table holds 130,000 or so clones, around 94% found once. Sequencing was done on a sample of blood. These receptors originate from a man in his forties in good health.

J is TRBJ1-5 and V is TRBV25-1; TRBD1 might be the D (5 bases). The length of the CDR3 is 13 residues. Germline CDR1 reads MGHDK; CDR2 reads SYGVNS. The V gene lost 3 bases and the J gene lost 6 bases, with 9 bases spanning the gap. DNA of the CDR3: TGTGCCAGCAGTGACCCCGGGGGTCAGCCCCAGCATTTT. Amino acids: CASSDPGGQPQHF. The full variable domain, its missing parts supplied by reference TRBV25-1 and TRBJ1-5, is EADIYQTPRYLVIGTGKKITLECSQTMGHDKMYWYQQDPGMELHLIHYSYGVNSTEKGDLSSESTVSRIRTEHFPLTLESARPSHTSQYLCASSDPGGQPQHFGDGTRLSIL.

This clone turned up a few times. The rearrangement uses TRBV2 and TRBJ1-3, with TRBD1 as a possible D gene (5 bases). From germline, CDR1 is SNHLY and CDR2 FYNNEI. There are 14 residues in the CDR3. V was shortened by 3 bases and J by 5 bases, with 11 bases between the two germline ends. The CDR3 DNA follows: TGTGCCAGCAGTGATAAAGGGGCACGAAACACCATATATTTT. It specifies CASSDKGARNTIYF.

The V gene is TRBV25-1, the J gene TRBJ2-3; TRBD1 matches 8 bases. V dropped 5 bases and J dropped 5; count of bases not matched to a gene: 15. Germline CDR1 and CDR2: MGHDK and SYGVNS. The CDR3 is 17 amino acids. Here the CDR3 reads CASSQTWTGSRGDTQYF. The CDR3 coding sequence is TGTGCCAGCAGTCAAACCTGGACAGGGTCGAGAGGAGATACGCAGTATTTT.

A note on this clone: One junction end disagrees with the germline gene, perhaps due to a read error. This chain uses TRBV10-3 with TRBJ1-3, with D unresolved. The CDR3 loop spans 14 amino acids. In germline, CDR1 is ENHRY, CDR2 SYGVKD. CDR3 amino acids: CAISDGFSGNTIYF. The CDR3 DNA follows: TGTGCCATCAGCGACGGATTCTCTGGAAACACTATATATTTT.

V is TRBV5-8 and J is TRBJ1-2; D might be TRBD1 (5 bases). V was trimmed by 3 bases and J by 6 bases, leaving 15 bases between them. The CDR3 contains 14 residues. Germline loops: CDR1 SGHTS, CDR2 YDEGEE. Here the CDR3 DNA reads TGTGCCAGCAGCTCTCGGGACGAAGACCATGGCTACACCTTC. Translated: CASSSRDEDHGYTF.

V is TRBV6-1 and J is TRBJ2-1, with a weak D call TRBD1 (5 bases). This CDR3 region has 14 residues. Germline V gives CDR1 MNHNS, CDR2 SASEGT. With 3 bases removed from V and 3 bases from J, the gap between germline ends came to 9 bases. The CDR3 region is CASSDLQGYNEQFF. As DNA, the CDR3 is TGTGCCAGCAGTGACCTCCAGGGCTACAATGAGCAGTTCTTC.

The CDR3 sequence: CAISGNQGVRPYEQYF. CDR3 in DNA: TGTGCCATCAGTGGCAATCAGGGGGTCAGACCCTACGAGCAGTACTTC. The chain recombines TRBV10-3 with TRBJ2-7, with 7 bases lining up with TRBD1. The J segment lost 2 bases and the V segment lost 4 bases, leaving 11 bases of the junction unmatched. CDR1 is ENHRY, CDR2 SYGVKD, per germline. The length of the CDR3 is 16 residues.

The chain joins TRBV9 to TRBJ2-7, with 9 bases aligning to TRBD1. The CDR3 is 15 amino acids. CDR1 SGDLS and CDR2 YYNGEE come from the germline V gene. Losses at the gene ends were 3 bases for V and 2 bases for J; bases not matched to a gene: 6. The CDR3 DNA sequence: TGTGCCAGCAGCGGAGGGACAGGGTTTGCCTACGAGCAGTACTTC. Protein: CASSGGTGFAYEQYF.

V is TRBV20-1 and J is TRBJ1-2; D ambiguous. The CDR3 has 14 amino acids. V was trimmed by 3 bases and J by 8 bases, leaving 19 bases between them. Looked up from germline, CDR1 is DFQATT and CDR2 is SNEGSKA (reference sequence). CDR3 bases: TGCAGTGCTAGTCCCCCCGGAGGCTCATTGGGCTACACCTTC. Residues: CSASPPGGSLGYTF.

V and J are TRBV28 and TRBJ1-2; D is perhaps TRBD1 (5 bases). The CDR3 is 13 residues long. CDR1 is MDHEN, CDR2 SYDVKM, per germline. Trimming cost V 3 bases and J 4 bases, with 9 bases left between them. In nucleotides, the CDR3 is TGTGCCAGCAGTTTTCGAGGGGTCTATGGCTACACCTTC. Translation gives CASSFRGVYGYTF.

The chain links TRBV6-5 to TRBJ1-2; 10 bases are a match to TRBD1. The CDR3 sequence is 15 residues long. Germline CDR1 and CDR2: MNHEY and SVGAGI. The junction had 11 bases not matched to a gene; V was cut back by 6 bases and J by 7 bases. The CDR3 nucleotides are TGTGCCAGCAGCCTGACAGGGGGCGCAAAAAGTGGCTACACCTTC. Translated: CASSLTGGAKSGYTF.

The genes are TRBV3-1 (or the pseudogene TRBV3-2) and TRBJ2-1; tentative D call: TRBD1 (5 bases). CDR3 length: 13 amino acids. CDR1 is LGHDT and CDR2 is YNNKEL in the germline V gene (reference sequence). Trimming removed 0 bases from V and 15 bases from J, with 15 bases in between. The CDR3 sequence: CASSQDRAQGLFF. CDR3 sequence (DNA): TGTGCCAGCAGCCAAGATCGGGCCCAGGGTTTGTTCTTC.

The chain combines TRBV18 with TRBJ1-1, with D unclear. CDR1 is KGHSH and CDR2 is LQKENI in the germline V gene. The CDR3 runs 17 residues. The V and J ends lost 3 bases and 4 bases respectively, with 21 bases between them. The CDR3 reads CASSPNWQLGSGTEAFF. CDR3 coding DNA: TGTGCCAGCTCACCGAATTGGCAACTGGGGTCCGGCACTGAAGCTTTCTTT.

The chain has TRBV2 and TRBJ2-6; D not resolved. The ends were cut back, 6 bases at V and 0 bases at J, with 15 bases in the middle. This CDR3 region has 17 residues. The germline CDR1 and CDR2 sequences are SNHLY and FYNNEI. The CDR3 nucleotides are TGTGCCAGCAGCGCCCCCGGCAGGTCCTCTGGGGCCAACGTCCTGACTTTC. Amino acids: CASSAPGRSSGANVLTF. The variable domain in full, with the rest retrieved from reference TRBV2 and TRBJ2-6, is EPEVTQTPSHQVTQMGQEVILRCVPISNHLYFYWYRQILGQKVEFLVSFYNNEISEKSEIFDDQFSVERPDGSNFTLKIRSTKLEDSAMYFCASSAPGRSSGANVLTFGAGSRLTVL.

This sequence joins TRBV7-2 and TRBJ2-3; the D gene is possibly TRBD2 (7 bases). Germline CDR1 SGHTA, CDR2 FQGNSA. Trimming removed 4 bases from V and 5 bases from J, with 16 bases in between. CDR3 length: 15 residues. CDR3 sequence: CASSWTGGTRDTQYF. The CDR3 DNA follows: TGTGCCAGCAGCTGGACCGGGGGGACAAGAGATACGCAGTATTTT.

This chain joins TRBV12-2 and TRBJ1-1; TRBD1 is taken as the D call from the table, unchecked against the DNA. TRBV12-2 constitutes a pseudogene. This CDR3 comprises 16 residues. The CDR3 region has the DNA TGTGCAAGTCGCTTAAGGGCAGGGTTATGGGACACTGAAGCTTTCTTT. This codes for CASRLRAGLWDTEAFF.

The chain links TRBV12-3 or TRBV12-4 to TRBJ1-5; no clear D gene. The CDR3 is 11 amino acids. Trimming took 3 bases from V and 6 from J, leaving 3 bases between them. The CDR3, as DNA: TGTGCCAGCAGTTTGGGTCAGCCCCAGCATTTT. Its protein product is CASSLGQPQHF.

The chain links TRBV3-1 (or the pseudogene TRBV3-2) to TRBJ2-3; 8 bases map to TRBD1. Trimming cost V 3 bases and J 4 bases; bases outside gene matches: 9. CDR1 and CDR2 (germline): LGHDT, YNNKEL (reference sequence). The CDR3 contains 16 residues. The CDR3 nucleotides are TGTGCCAGCAGCCAGGGACAGGTATTCCGTTCAGATACGCAGTATTTT. It specifies CASSQGQVFRSDTQYF.

The V and J genes are TRBV9 and TRBJ1-3; no clear D gene. CDR1 and CDR2 from the germline V gene are SGDLS and YYNGEE. V was clipped by 2 bases and J by 0 bases, with 9 bases between them. This CDR3 spans 15 amino acids. The CDR3, as DNA: TGTGCCAGCAGCGTCGCCTCGAGCTCTGGAAACACCATATATTTT. As protein: CASSVASSSGNTIYF.

The J gene is TRBJ1-2, the V gene TRBV25-1; 12 bases are a match to TRBD1. Germline values: CDR1 MGHDK, CDR2 SYGVNS. The CDR3 runs 13 residues. J gave up 10 bases and V 5 bases, and 5 bases lay outside the gene matches. CDR3 in DNA: TGTGCCAGCAGTAAGGGACAGGGGGCCTTCTACACCTTC. It codes for CASSKGQGAFYTF.

This rearrangement joins TRBV7-9 to TRBJ2-5, with D maybe TRBD2 (6 bases). This CDR3 has 12 amino acids. V was cut by 3 bases and J by 4 bases, with 6 bases left in between. The germline CDR1 and CDR2 sequences are SEHNR and FQNEAQ (reference sequence). Here the CDR3 DNA reads TGTGCCAGCAGCTTCGGGGGAGAGACCCAGTACTTC. It yields the protein CASSFGGETQYF.

The chain combines TRBV7-6 with TRBJ2-3; 12 bases agree with TRBD2. Trimming removed 5 bases from V and 5 bases from J; junction bases left unmatched: 8. Germline V gene lookup returns CDR1 SGHVS and CDR2 FNYEAQ. The CDR3 runs 16 residues. This CDR3 reads CASSPLAGGFGDTQYF. In nucleotides, the CDR3 is TGTGCCAGCAGCCCTCTAGCGGGGGGGTTCGGAGATACGCAGTATTTT.

The chain is built from TRBV5-1 and TRBJ1-2; D remains ambiguous. V lost 0 bases to trimming and J lost 4 bases, with 13 bases between them. Germline CDR1 reads SGHRS; CDR2 reads YFSETQ. The CDR3 loop spans 15 amino acids. The CDR3 coding sequence is TGCGCCAGCAGCTTGGATGGCGGCAGAACCTATGGCTACACCTTC. Translating gives CASSLDGGRTYGYTF.

This sequence joins TRBV18 and TRBJ2-5; D is unresolved. Germline V lookup: CDR1 KGHSH, CDR2 LQKENI. The CDR3 totals 13 residues. Trimming stripped 1 base from V and 3 bases from J, with 6 bases between. CDR3: CASSPRAEETQYF. For the CDR3, the DNA is TGTGCCAGCTCACCACGTGCCGAAGAGACCCAGTACTTC.

The chain carries TRBV24-1 and TRBJ2-2; unclear D gene. The CDR3 runs to 14 residues. Germline V gives CDR1 KGHDR, CDR2 SFDVKD. V lost 4 bases, J lost 5 bases, and 10 bases lay in between. Here the CDR3 DNA reads TGTGCCACCAGTGACTCCAGAGATACCGGGGAGCTGTTTTTT. Amino acids: CATSDSRDTGELFF.

The chain joins TRBV3-1 (or the pseudogene TRBV3-2) to TRBJ2-5; D gene uncertain. The CDR3 has 13 residues. Germline assignment: CDR1 LGHDT and CDR2 YNNKEL (reference sequence). The V end lost 3 bases, the J end lost 4 bases, and 9 bases lay between the germline ends. CDR3 coding DNA: TGTGCCAGCAGCCACTGGACGGGAGAGACCCAGTACTTC. As protein: CASSHWTGETQYF.

This chain links TRBV29-1 with TRBJ2-1, with 7 bases matching TRBD1. V gave up 1 base and J gave up 7 bases; unmatched junction bases: 4. The CDR3 runs 13 residues. CDR1 and CDR2 (germline): SQVTM, ANQGSEA. The chain's CDR3 is CSVEADRVNEQFF. The CDR3 DNA reads as TGCAGCGTTGAAGCAGACAGGGTAAATGAGCAGTTCTTC.

This rearrangement joins TRBV5-6 to TRBJ1-2; 7 bases fit TRBD1. The length of the CDR3 is 16 residues. V lost 3 bases, J lost 5 bases, and 13 bases stayed unmatched. CDR1 is SGHDT, CDR2 YYEEEE, per germline. CDR3 sequence: CASSWATGAASYGYTF. The CDR3 DNA reads TGTGCCAGCAGCTGGGCTACAGGGGCCGCGTCTTATGGCTACACCTTC.